This T cell receptor (beta chain) stems from a study of technical replicates of blood from a few donors. The data were produced by immunoSEQ multiplex PCR, yet TCRdb's version contains in-frame clones alone and is incomplete. The profile shows some 70,000 clones, 92% of them singletons. With V trimmed by 4 bases and J by 3 bases, 6 bases remained unmatched. The CDR3 has 15 amino acids. Germline V gene data show CDR1 as WNHNN and CDR2 as SYGVQD (reference sequence). This TCR came from a human donor in good health. J is TRBJ2-3 and V is TRBV10-1, with 8 bases that match TRBD1. The sequencing input was T cells isolated from PBMCs. The CDR3 DNA reads TGCGCCAGCAGTGGAGAACAGGGGGAAACAGATACGCAGTATTTT. This gives the protein CASSGEQGETDTQYF.